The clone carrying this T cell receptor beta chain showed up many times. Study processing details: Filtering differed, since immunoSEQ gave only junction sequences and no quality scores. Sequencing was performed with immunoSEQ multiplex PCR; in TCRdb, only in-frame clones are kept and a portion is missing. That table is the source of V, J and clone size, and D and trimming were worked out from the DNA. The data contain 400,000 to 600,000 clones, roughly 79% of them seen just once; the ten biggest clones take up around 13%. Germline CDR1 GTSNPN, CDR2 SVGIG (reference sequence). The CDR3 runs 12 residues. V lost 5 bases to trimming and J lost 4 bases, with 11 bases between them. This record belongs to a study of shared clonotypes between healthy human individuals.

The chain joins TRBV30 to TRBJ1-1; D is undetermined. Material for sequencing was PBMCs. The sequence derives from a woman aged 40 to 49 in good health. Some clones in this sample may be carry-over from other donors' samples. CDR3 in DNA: TGTGCCTGGGGCGCCTTGGGCACTGAAGCTTTCTTT. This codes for CAWGALGTEAFF.